This T cell receptor beta chain came from a study of human T cells and chemical hapten exposure. The V end lost 6 bases, the J end lost 3 bases, and 11 bases lay between the germline ends. The CDR3 runs to 14 residues. From germline, CDR1 is SNHLY and CDR2 FYNNEI. Time point defined: patch test 3, about 24 weeks after DPC sensitization. Specified treatment: therapeutic diphenylcyclopropenone sensitization with weekly scalp DPC. This clonotype was found once. TCRdb re-called the RACE reads through MiXCR, storing one row per CDR3 protein. The table shows some 110,000 distinct CDR3 sequences, with roughly a third occurring only once.

The chain carries TRBV2 and TRBJ2-2, with TRBD2 as a possible D gene (6 bases). The specimen was whole blood, collected in connection with sensitization to the hapten diphenylcyclopropenone (DPC). The sequence was obtained from a man aged 40-49 years with alopecia areata. Some clones in this sample may be carry-over from other donors' samples. The CDR3 spells CASRRGGYTGELFF. The CDR3 bases are TGTGCCAGCAGGCGGGGCGGATACACCGGGGAGCTGTTTTTT. The full variable domain, with the rest looked up from reference TRBV2 and TRBJ2-2, is EPEVTQTPSHQVTQMGQEVILRCVPISNHLYFYWYRQILGQKVEFLVSFYNNEISEKSEIFDDQFSVERPDGSNFTLKIRSTKLEDSAMYFCASRRGGYTGELFFGEGSRLTVL.